This TCR beta chain was identified in a study of T cell changes during pregnancy in multiple sclerosis. The repertoire was sequenced with immunoSEQ multiplex PCR; TCRdb's copy has only in-frame clones and lacks some. The repertoire has about 31,000 clones, about 87% of them found once; the top ten carry over 7.5%. Trimming cost V 0 bases and J 0 bases; bases outside gene matches: 6. CDR1 and CDR2 from the germline V gene are ENHRY and SYGVKD. This CDR3 comprises 17 residues. The chain combines TRBV10-3 with TRBJ2-7, with 9 bases identical to TRBD2. This material consisted of CD8+ T cells from peripheral blood mononuclear cells, taken before pregnancy. This clonotype was sampled from a female donor with multiple sclerosis, enrolled in a pregnancy study. In DNA form, the CDR3 reads TGTGCCATCAGTGAGTCGGTTTCTAGCGGGAACTCCTACGAGCAGTACTTC. It is translated as CAISESVSSGNSYEQYF.